The clone carrying this T cell receptor (beta chain) counts as medium-sized. The antigen remains undetermined. The data belong to a study of glioma-infiltrating T cells. Amplification of TCR alpha and beta CDR3 regions from RNA used iRepertoire nested multiplex PCR. For one-step reverse transcription and amplification, roughly 85-450 ng of tissue mRNA or PBMC total RNA was used. TCRdb reanalysed the multiplex PCR reads using MiXCR and keeps one entry per CDR3 protein. The sample carries under 3,500 distinct CDR3 sequences, approximately 45% recorded once. Study outcomes and limitations: Above-expected tissue-blood divergence occurred in all gliomas, most in low-grade ones. Very few CDR3 sequences were shared between tissue and blood.

The CDR3 runs 14 residues. Trimming cost V 4 bases and J 7 bases, with 14 bases left between them. The germline CDR1 and CDR2 sequences are SGHTA and FQGNSA. The sequenced sample consisted of glioma tissue, nonneoplastic brain tissue, or PBMCs (not recorded which). The rearrangement uses TRBV7-2 and TRBJ1-5; perhaps TRBD1 as D (6 bases). The receptor's source is a human donor with low-grade glioma or glioblastoma, undergoing nonglioma brain surgery, or in good health (not recorded which). Written as DNA, the CDR3 is TGTGCCAGCAGCTGGGGGCAGGGGCGACAGCCCCAGCATTTT. Its translation is CASSWGQGRQPQHF.